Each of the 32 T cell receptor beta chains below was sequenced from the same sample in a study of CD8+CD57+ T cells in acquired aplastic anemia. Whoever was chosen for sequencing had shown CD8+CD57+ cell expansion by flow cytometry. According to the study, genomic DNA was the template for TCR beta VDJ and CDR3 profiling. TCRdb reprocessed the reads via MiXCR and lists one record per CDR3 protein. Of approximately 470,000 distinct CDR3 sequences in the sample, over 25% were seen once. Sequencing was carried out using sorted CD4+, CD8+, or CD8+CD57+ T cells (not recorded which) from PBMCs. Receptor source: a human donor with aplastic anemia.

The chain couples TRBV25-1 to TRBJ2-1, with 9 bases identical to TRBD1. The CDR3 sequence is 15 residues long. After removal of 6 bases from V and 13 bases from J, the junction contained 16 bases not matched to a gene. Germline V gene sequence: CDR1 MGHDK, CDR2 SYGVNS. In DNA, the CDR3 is TGTGCCAGCAGCGCGAATCCAACAGGGGGCCTTAACCAGTTCTTC. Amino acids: CASSANPTGGLNQFF.

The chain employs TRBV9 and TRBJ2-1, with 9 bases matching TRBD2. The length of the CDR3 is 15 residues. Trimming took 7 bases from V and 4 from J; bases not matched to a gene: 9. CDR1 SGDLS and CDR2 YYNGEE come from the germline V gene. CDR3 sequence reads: CASGAGGMSYNEQFF. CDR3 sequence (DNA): TGTGCCAGCGGAGCGGGGGGAATGAGTTACAATGAGCAGTTCTTC.

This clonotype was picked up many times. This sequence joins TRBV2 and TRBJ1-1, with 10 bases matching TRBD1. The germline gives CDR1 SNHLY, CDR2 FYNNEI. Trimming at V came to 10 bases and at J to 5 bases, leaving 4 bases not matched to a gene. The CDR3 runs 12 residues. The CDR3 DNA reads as TGTGCCATCGACAGGGGGCGGACTGAAGCTTTCTTT. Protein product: CAIDRGRTEAFF. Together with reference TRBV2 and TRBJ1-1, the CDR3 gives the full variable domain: EPEVTQTPSHQVTQMGQEVILRCVPISNHLYFYWYRQILGQKVEFLVSFYNNEISEKSEIFDDQFSVERPDGSNFTLKIRSTKLEDSAMYFCAIDRGRTEAFFGQGTRLTVV.

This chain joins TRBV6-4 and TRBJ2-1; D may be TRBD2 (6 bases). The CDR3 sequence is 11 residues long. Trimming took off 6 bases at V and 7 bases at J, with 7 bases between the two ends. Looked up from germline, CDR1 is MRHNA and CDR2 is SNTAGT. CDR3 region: CASRGLNEQFF. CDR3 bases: TGTGCCAGCAGGGGACTGAATGAGCAGTTCTTC.

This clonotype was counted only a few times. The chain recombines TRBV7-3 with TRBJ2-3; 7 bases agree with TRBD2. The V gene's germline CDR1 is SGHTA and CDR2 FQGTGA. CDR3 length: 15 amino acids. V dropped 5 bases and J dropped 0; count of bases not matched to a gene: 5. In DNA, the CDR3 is TGTGCCAGCAGCCCCAGCGGGGCTAGCACAGATACGCAGTATTTT. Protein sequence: CASSPSGASTDTQYF.

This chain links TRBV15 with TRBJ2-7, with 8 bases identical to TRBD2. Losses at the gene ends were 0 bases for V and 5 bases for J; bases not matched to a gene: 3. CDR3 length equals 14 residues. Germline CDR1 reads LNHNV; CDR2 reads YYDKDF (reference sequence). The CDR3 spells CATSRDRGGDEQYF. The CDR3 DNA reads TGTGCCACCAGCAGAGATCGGGGGGGCGACGAGCAGTACTTC.

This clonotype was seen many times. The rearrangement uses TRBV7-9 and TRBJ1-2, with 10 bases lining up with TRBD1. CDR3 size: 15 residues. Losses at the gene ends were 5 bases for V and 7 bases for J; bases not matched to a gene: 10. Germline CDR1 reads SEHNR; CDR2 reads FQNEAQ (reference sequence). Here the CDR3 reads CASSPTSRDRGGYTF. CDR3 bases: TGTGCCAGCAGCCCCACATCCCGGGACAGGGGTGGCTACACCTTC.

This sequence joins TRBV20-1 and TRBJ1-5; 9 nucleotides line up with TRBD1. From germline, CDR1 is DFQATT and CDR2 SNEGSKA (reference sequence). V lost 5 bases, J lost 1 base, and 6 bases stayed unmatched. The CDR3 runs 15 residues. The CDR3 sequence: CSAGGTGRSNQPQHF. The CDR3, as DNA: TGCAGTGCTGGGGGGACAGGGAGGAGCAATCAGCCCCAGCATTTT.

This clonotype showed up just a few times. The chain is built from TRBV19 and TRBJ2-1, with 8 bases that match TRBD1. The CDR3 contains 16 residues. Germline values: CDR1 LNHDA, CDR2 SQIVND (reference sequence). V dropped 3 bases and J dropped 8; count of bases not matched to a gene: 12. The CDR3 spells CASSILAGGLLDEQFF. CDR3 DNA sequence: TGTGCCAGTAGTATTCTCGCAGGGGGCCTTCTCGATGAGCAGTTCTTC.

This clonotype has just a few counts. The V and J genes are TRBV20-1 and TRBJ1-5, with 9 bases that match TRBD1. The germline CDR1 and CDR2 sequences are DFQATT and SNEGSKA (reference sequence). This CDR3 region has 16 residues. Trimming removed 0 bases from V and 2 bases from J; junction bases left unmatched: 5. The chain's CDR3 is CSAREGRTGGNQPQHF. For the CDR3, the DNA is TGCAGTGCTAGAGAGGGGAGGACAGGGGGCAATCAGCCCCAGCATTTT.

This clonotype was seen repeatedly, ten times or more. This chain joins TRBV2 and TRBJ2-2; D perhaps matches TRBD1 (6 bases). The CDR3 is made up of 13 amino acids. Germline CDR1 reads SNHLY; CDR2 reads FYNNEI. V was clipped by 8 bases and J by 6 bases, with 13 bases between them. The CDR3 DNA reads TGTGCCAGCTGTTGGACAGTACCCGGGGAGCTGTTTTTT. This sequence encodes CASCWTVPGELFF.

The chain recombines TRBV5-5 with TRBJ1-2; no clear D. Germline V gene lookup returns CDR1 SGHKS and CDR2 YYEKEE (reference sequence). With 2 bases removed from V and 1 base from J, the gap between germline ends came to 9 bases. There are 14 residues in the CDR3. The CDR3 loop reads CASSFSGGNYGYTF. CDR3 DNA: TGTGCCAGCAGCTTTTCCGGCGGTAACTATGGCTACACCTTC.

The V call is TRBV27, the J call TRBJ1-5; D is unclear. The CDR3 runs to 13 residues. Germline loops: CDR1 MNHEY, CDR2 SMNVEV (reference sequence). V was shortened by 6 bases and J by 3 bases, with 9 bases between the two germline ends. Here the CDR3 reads CASSPIANQPQHF. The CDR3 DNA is TGTGCCAGCAGCCCTATAGCCAATCAGCCCCAGCATTTT.

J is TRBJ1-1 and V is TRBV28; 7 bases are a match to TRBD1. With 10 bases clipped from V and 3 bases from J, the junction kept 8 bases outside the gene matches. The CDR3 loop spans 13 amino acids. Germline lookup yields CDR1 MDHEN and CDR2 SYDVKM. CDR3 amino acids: CAITTGPDTEAFF. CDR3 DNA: TGTGCCATTACGACAGGGCCGGACACTGAAGCTTTCTTT.

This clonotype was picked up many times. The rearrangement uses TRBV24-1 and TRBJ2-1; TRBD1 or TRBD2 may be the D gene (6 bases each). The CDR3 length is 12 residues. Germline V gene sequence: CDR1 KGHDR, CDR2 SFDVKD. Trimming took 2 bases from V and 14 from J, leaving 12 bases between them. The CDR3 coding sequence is TGTGCCACCAGTGATTCTGGGGGCGGGGAGTTCTTC. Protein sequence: CATSDSGGGEFF.

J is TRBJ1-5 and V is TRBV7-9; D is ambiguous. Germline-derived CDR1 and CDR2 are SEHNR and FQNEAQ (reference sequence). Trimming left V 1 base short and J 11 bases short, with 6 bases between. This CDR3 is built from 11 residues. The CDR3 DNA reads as TGTGCCAGCAGCTTAGATGAGACCCAGCATTTT. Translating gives CASSLDETQHF. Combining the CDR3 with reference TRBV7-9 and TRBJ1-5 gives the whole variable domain DTGVSQNPRHKITKRGQNVTFRCDPISEHNRLYWYRQTLGQGPEFLTYFQNEAQLEKSRLLSDRFSAERPKGSFSTLEIQRTEQGDSAMYLCASSLDETQHFGDGTRLSIL.

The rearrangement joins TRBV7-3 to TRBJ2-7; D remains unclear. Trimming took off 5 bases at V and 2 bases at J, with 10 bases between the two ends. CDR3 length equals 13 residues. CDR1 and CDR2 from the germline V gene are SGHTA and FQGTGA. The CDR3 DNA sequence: TGTGCCAGCAGCAGCCTATCAACCTACGAGCAGTACTTC. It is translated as CASSSLSTYEQYF.

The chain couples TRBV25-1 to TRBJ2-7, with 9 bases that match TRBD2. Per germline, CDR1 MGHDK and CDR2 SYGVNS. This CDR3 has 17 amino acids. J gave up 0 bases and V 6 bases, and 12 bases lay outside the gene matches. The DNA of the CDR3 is TGTGCCAGCAGCCAAGAATTTTTGACTAGCGGCTCCTACGAGCAGTACTTC. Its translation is CASSQEFLTSGSYEQYF.

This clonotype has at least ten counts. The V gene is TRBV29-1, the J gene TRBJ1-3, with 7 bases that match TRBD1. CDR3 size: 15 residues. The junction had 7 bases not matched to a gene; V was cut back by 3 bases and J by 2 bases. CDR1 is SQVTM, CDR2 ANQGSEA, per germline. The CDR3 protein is CSVDTDRDAGNTIYF. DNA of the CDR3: TGCAGCGTTGATACCGACAGGGACGCTGGAAACACCATATATTTT.

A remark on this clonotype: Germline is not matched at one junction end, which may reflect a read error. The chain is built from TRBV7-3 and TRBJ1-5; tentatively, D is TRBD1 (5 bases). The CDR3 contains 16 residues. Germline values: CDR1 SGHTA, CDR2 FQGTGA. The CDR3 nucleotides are TGTGCCAGCAGCATGGGACTAGCGGGCTACAATGAGCCCCAGCATTTT. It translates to CASSMGLAGYNEPQHF. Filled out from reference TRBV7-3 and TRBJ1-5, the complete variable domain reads GAGVSQTPSNKVTEKGKYVELRCDPISGHTALYWYRQSLGQGPEFLIYFQGTGAADDSGLPNDRFFAVRPEGSVSTLKIQRTERGDSAVYLCASSMGLAGYNEPQHFGDGTRLSIL.

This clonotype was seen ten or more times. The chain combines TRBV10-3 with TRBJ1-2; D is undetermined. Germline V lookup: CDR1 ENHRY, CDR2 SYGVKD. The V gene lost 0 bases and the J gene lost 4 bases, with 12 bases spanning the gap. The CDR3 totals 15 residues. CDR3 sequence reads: CAISESLVRTYGYTF. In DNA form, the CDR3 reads TGTGCCATCAGTGAGTCGCTCGTCAGAACCTATGGCTACACCTTC.

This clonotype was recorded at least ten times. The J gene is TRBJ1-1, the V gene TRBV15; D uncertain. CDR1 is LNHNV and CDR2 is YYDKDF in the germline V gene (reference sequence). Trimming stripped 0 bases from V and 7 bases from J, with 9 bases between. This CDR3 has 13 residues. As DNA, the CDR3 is TGTGCCACCAGCAGAGATCTCCAGGTTGAAGCTTTCTTT. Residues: CATSRDLQVEAFF. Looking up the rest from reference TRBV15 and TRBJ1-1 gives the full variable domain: DAMVIQNPRYQVTQFGKPVTLSCSQTLNHNVMYWYQQKSSQAPKLLFHYYDKDFNNEADTPDNFQSRRPNTSFCFLDIRSPGLGDTAMYLCATSRDLQVEAFFGQGTRLTVV.

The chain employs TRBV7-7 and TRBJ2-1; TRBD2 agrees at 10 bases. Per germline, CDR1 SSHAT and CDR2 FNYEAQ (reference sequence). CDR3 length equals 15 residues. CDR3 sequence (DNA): TGTGCTAGCGGCTTAGTAGCGGGAGGTTTAGATGAGCAGTTCTTC. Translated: CASGLVAGGLDEQFF.

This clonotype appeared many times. CDR3 bases: TGCGCCAGCAGCTTGGCTACAGGGGGCAGCTCCTACGAGCAGTACTTC. Translation gives CASSLATGGSSYEQYF. The chain is built from TRBV5-1 and TRBJ2-7; 9 bases line up with TRBD1. The CDR3 is made up of 16 amino acids. J was trimmed by 0 bases and V by 0 bases; bases with no gene match: 4. The germline CDR1 and CDR2 sequences are SGHRS and YFSETQ.

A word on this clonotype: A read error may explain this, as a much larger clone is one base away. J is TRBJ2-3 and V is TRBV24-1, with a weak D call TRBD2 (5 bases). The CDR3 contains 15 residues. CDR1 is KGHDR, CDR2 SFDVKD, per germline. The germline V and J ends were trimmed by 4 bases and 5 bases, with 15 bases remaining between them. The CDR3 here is CATSEAGLRVDTQYF. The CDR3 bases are TGTGCCACCAGTGAAGCCGGGCTGAGGGTAGATACGCAGTATTTT.

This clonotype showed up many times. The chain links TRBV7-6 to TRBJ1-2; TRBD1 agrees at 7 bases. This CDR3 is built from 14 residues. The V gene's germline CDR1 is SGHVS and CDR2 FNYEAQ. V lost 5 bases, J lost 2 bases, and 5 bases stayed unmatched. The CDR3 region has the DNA TGTGCCAGCAGCCCTCAGACAGGGAACTATGGCTACACCTTC. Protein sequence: CASSPQTGNYGYTF.

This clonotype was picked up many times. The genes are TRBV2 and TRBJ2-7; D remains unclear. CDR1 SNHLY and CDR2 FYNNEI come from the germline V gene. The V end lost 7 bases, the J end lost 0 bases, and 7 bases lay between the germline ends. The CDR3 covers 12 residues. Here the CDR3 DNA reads TGTGCCAGCAATCCCGACTCCTACGAGCAGTACTTC. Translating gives CASNPDSYEQYF. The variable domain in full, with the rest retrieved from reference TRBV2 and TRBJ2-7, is EPEVTQTPSHQVTQMGQEVILRCVPISNHLYFYWYRQILGQKVEFLVSFYNNEISEKSEIFDDQFSVERPDGSNFTLKIRSTKLEDSAMYFCASNPDSYEQYFGPGTRLTVT.

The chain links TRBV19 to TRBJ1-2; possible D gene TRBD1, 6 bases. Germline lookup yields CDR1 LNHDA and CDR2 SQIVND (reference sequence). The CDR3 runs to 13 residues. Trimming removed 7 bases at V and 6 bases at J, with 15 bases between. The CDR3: CASKGGRNDGYTF. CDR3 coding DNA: TGTGCCAGTAAGGGGGGACGGAACGATGGCTACACCTTC.

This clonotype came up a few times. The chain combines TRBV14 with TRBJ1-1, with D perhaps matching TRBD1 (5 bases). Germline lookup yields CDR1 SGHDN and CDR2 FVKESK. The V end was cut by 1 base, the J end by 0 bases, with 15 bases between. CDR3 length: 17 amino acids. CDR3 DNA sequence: TGTGCCAGCAGCCAAGGTCAGGGAATCCTTTTGAACACTGAAGCTTTCTTT. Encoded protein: CASSQGQGILLNTEAFF.

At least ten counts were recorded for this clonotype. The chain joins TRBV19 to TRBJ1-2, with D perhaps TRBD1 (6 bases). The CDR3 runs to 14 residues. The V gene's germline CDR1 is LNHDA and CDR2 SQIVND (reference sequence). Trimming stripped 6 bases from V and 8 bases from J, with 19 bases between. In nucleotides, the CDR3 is TGTGCCAGTAGGAGGGGGATGAGATCTATCGGCTACACCTTC. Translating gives CASRRGMRSIGYTF.

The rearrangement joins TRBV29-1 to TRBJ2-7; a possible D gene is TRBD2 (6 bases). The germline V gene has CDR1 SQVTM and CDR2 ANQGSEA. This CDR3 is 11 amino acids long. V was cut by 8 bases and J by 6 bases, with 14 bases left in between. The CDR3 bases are TGCAGCTGTGGCGGGGAGCTCGAGCAGTACTTC. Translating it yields CSCGGELEQYF.

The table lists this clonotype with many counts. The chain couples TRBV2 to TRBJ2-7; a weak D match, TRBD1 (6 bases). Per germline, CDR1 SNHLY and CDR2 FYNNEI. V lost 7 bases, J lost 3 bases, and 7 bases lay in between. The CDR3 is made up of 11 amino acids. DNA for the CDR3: TGTGCCAGCACAGGGGACTACGAGCAGTACTTC. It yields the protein CASTGDYEQYF. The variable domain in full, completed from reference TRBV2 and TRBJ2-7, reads EPEVTQTPSHQVTQMGQEVILRCVPISNHLYFYWYRQILGQKVEFLVSFYNNEISEKSEIFDDQFSVERPDGSNFTLKIRSTKLEDSAMYFCASTGDYEQYFGPGTRLTVT.